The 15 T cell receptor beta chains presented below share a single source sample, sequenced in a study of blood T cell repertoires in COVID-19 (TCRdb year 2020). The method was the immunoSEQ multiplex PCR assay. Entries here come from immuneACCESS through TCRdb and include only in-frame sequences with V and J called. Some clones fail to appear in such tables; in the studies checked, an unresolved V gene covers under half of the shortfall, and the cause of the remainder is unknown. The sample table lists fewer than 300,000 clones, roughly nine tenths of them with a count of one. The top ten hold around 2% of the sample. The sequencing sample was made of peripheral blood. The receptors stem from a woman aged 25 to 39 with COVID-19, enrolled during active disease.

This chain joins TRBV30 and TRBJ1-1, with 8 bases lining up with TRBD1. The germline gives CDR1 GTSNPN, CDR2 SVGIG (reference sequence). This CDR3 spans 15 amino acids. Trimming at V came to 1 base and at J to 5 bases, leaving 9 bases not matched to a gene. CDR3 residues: CAWSDAGRGRTEAFF. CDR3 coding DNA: TGTGCCTGGAGTGACGCGGGCAGGGGGCGGACTGAAGCTTTCTTT. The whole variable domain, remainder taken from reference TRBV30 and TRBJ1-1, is SQTIHQWPATLVQPVGSPLSLECTVEGTSNPNLYWYRQAAGRGLQLLFYSVGIGQISSEVPQNLSASRPQDRQFILSSKKLLLSDSGFYLCAWSDAGRGRTEAFFGQGTRLTVV.

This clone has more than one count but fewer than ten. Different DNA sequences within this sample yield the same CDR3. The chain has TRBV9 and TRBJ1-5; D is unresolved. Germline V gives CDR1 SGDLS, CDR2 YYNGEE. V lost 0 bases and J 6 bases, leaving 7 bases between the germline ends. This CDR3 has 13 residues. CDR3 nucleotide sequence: TGTGCCAGCAGCGTAGGGGAGCGTCAGCCCCAGCATTTT. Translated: CASSVGERQPQHF.

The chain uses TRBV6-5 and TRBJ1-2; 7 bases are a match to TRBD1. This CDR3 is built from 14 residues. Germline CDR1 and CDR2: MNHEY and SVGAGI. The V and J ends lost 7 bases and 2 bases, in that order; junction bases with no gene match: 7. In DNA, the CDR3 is TGTGCCAGCATCCAGAGAGGGGGCAACTATGGCTACACCTTC. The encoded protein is CASIQRGGNYGYTF.

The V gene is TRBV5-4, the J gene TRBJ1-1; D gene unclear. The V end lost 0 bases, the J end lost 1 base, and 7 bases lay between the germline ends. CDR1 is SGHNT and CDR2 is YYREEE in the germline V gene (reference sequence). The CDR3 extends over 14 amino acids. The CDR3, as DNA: TGTGCCAGCAGCTTGGTTTCAGGGAACACTGAAGCTTTCTTT. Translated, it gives CASSLVSGNTEAFF. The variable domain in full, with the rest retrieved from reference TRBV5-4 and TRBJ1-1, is ETGVTQSPTHLIKTRGQQVTLRCSSQSGHNTVSWYQQALGQGPQFIFQYYREEENGRGNFPPRFSGLQFPNYSSELNVNALELDDSALYLCASSLVSGNTEAFFGQGTRLTVV.

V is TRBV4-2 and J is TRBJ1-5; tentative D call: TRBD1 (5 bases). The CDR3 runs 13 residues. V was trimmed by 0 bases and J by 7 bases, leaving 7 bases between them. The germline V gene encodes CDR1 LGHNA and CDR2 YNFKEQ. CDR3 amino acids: CASSQDRGQPQHF. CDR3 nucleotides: TGTGCCAGCAGCCAAGATCGGGGGCAGCCCCAGCATTTT.

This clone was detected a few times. CDR3: CASSFEPGGSYEQYF. For the CDR3, the DNA is TGTGCCAGCAGCTTTGAACCGGGGGGATCCTACGAGCAGTACTTC. The chain recombines TRBV5-4 with TRBJ2-7, with 7 bases identical to TRBD2. Germline loops: CDR1 SGHNT, CDR2 YYREEE (reference sequence). V dropped 2 bases and J dropped 1; count of bases not matched to a gene: 6. The CDR3 consists of 15 residues. The full variable domain, its missing parts supplied by reference TRBV5-4 and TRBJ2-7, is ETGVTQSPTHLIKTRGQQVTLRCSSQSGHNTVSWYQQALGQGPQFIFQYYREEENGRGNFPPRFSGLQFPNYSSELNVNALELDDSALYLCASSFEPGGSYEQYFGPGTRLTVT.

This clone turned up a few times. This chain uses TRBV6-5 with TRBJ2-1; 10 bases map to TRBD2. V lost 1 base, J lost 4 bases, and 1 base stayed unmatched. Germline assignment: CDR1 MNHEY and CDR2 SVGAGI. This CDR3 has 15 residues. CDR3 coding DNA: TGTGCCAGCAGTTACTGGACTAGCGGATACAATGAGCAGTTCTTC. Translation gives CASSYWTSGYNEQFF.

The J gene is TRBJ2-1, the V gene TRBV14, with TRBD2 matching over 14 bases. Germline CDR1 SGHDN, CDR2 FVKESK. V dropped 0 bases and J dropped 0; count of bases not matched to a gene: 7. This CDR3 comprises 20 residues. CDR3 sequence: CASSQDPRLAGGSSYNEQFF. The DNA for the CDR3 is TGTGCCAGCAGCCAAGATCCGCGACTAGCGGGAGGGAGCTCCTACAATGAGCAGTTCTTC.

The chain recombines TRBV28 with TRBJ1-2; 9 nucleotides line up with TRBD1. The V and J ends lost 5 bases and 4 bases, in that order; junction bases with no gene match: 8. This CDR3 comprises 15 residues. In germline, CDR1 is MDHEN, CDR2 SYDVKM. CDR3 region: CASSNHRGPGYGYTF. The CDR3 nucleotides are TGTGCCAGCAGTAACCACAGGGGGCCTGGCTATGGCTACACCTTC.

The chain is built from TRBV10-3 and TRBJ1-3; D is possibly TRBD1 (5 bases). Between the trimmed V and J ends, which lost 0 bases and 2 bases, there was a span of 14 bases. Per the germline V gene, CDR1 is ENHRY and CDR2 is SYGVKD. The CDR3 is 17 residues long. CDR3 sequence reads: CAISESSGGTTGNTIYF. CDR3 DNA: TGTGCCATCAGTGAGTCGTCGGGGGGAACAACTGGAAACACCATATATTTT.

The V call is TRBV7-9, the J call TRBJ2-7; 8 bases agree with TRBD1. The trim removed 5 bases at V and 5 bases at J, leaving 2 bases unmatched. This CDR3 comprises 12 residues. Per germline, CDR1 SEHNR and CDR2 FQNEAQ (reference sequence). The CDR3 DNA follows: TGTGCCAGCAGCGGACAGGGCAACGAGCAGTACTTC. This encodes CASSGQGNEQYF.

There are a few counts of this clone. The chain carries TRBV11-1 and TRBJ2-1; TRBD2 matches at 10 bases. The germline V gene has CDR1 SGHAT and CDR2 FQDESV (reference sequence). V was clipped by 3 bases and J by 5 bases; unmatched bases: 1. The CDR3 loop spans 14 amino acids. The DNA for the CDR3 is TGTGCCAGCAGCTTCGGGACTAGCGACAATGAGCAGTTCTTC. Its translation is CASSFGTSDNEQFF.

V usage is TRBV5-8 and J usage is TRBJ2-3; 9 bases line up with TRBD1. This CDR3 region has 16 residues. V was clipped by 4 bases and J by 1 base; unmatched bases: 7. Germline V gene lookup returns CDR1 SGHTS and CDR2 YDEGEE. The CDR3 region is CASSRGDRAGTDTQYF. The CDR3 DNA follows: TGTGCCAGCAGCCGGGGGGACAGGGCGGGCACAGATACGCAGTATTTT.

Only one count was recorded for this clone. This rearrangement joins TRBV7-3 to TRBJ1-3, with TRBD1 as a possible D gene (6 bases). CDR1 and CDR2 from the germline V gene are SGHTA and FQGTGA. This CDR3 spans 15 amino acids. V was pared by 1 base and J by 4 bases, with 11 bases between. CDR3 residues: CASSLNPGDGNTIYF. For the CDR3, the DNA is TGTGCCAGCAGCTTAAATCCAGGGGACGGAAACACCATATATTTT.

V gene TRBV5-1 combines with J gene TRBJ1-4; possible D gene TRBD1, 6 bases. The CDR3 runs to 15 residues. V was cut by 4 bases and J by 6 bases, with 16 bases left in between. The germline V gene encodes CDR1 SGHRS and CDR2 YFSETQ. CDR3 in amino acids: CASSPHRDMDEKLFF. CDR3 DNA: TGCGCCAGCAGCCCACACCGGGACATGGATGAAAAACTGTTTTTT. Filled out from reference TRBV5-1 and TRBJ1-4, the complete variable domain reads KAGVTQTPRYLIKTRGQQVTLSCSPISGHRSVSWYQQTPGQGLQFLFEYFSETQRNKGNFPGRFSGRQFSNSRSEMNVSTLELGDSALYLCASSPHRDMDEKLFFGSGTQLSVL.